These 22 T cell receptor beta chains came from one sample sequenced in a study of T cell repertoires in cytomegalovirus infection. One entry per CDR3 protein results from TCRdb running MiXCR on the reads. Seen here are about 130,000 distinct CDR3 sequences, 20% to 30% observed once, and the top ten hold about a third. Their target antigens are unknown. Material: PBMCs, sequenced either directly or after in vitro stimulation (not recorded which). The receptor set was obtained from a human donor in good health (CMV status not recorded). Some clones in this sample may be carry-over from other donors' samples.

The chain employs TRBV4-3 and TRBJ2-1, with D perhaps TRBD1 (5 bases). Germline loops: CDR1 LGHNA, CDR2 YSLEER. There are 13 residues in the CDR3. Trimming pared 0 bases from V and 8 bases from J, leaving 8 bases between. DNA for the CDR3: TGCGCCAGCAGCCAAGATTTAGGGGATGAGCAGTTCTTC. Translating gives CASSQDLGDEQFF.

This clonotype was observed a few times. As DNA, the CDR3 is TGCAGTGCTTCCGGGACAGAGGGGACCTACGAGCAGTACTTC. It codes for CSASGTEGTYEQYF. The rearrangement joins TRBV20-1 to TRBJ2-7; 7 positions agree with TRBD1. The V gene's germline CDR1 is DFQATT and CDR2 SNEGSKA (reference sequence). The CDR3 length is 14 residues. V lost 5 bases, J lost 2 bases, and 9 bases stayed unmatched.

The chain carries TRBV6-2 or TRBV6-3 and TRBJ2-7; TRBD2 aligns across 12 bases. J gave up 4 bases and V 6 bases, and 4 bases lay outside the gene matches. CDR1 is MNHEY, CDR2 SVGEGT, per germline. The CDR3 contains 14 residues. CDR3 DNA: TGTGCCAGCAGCCCGACTAGCGGGAGTTACGAGCAGTACGTC. It yields the protein CASSPTSGSYEQYV.

The gene calls are TRBV7-2 and TRBJ2-7; the D is unclear. V dropped 1 base and J dropped 2 bases, with 6 bases sitting between them. Germline CDR1 and CDR2: SGHTA and FQGNSA. The CDR3 totals 13 residues. The CDR3 reads CASSLVQPYEQYF. In DNA, the CDR3 is TGTGCCAGCAGCTTAGTACAACCCTACGAGCAGTACTTC.

This clonotype was detected once. This chain uses TRBV6-8 with TRBJ1-1, with TRBD1 identical over 8 bases. The CDR3 runs to 15 residues. The junction had 8 bases not matched to a gene; V was cut back by 4 bases and J by 4 bases. CDR1 and CDR2 from the germline V gene are MNHGY and SAAAGT. CDR3 sequence: CASSFNRQGLTEAFF. CDR3 sequence (DNA): TGTGCCAGCAGTTTCAATCGACAGGGGCTCACTGAAGCTTTCTTT.

This clonotype was recorded at least ten times. The chain couples TRBV7-2 to TRBJ2-2; D gene uncertain. Looked up from germline, CDR1 is SGHTA and CDR2 is FQGNSA. The CDR3 length is 14 residues. V was pared by 2 bases and J by 5 bases, with 9 bases between. CDR3 DNA sequence: TGTGCCAGCAGCTTAAAGACAAGTACCGGGGAGCTGTTTTTT. This gives the protein CASSLKTSTGELFF.

V is TRBV4-2 and J is TRBJ2-7; 12 bases are a match to TRBD2. Germline lookup yields CDR1 LGHNA and CDR2 YNFKEQ. Germline trimming cut 1 base from V and 5 bases from J; bases unmatched to any gene: 3. The CDR3 consists of 15 residues. CDR3 nucleotide sequence: TGTGCCAGCAGCCAAGGACTAGCGGGAGTTGACGAGCAGTACTTC. It yields the protein CASSQGLAGVDEQYF.

This clonotype was picked up a small number of times. The J gene is TRBJ1-6, the V gene TRBV7-8; D unresolved. V was clipped by 5 bases and J by 9 bases, with 14 bases between them. This CDR3 has 14 amino acids. Germline CDR1 SGHVS, CDR2 FQNEAQ. CDR3 DNA: TGTGCCAGCAGCCCTCTGGGGTGGGGTTCACCCCTCCACTTT. This sequence encodes CASSPLGWGSPLHF.

Only a few counts were recorded for this clonotype. The CDR3 sequence is CSANRGTSTDTQYF. DNA of the CDR3: TGCAGTGCTAATCGAGGAACTAGCACAGATACGCAGTATTTT. This rearrangement joins TRBV20-1 to TRBJ2-3, with no clear D. The CDR3 is 14 amino acids. The germline V gene encodes CDR1 DFQATT and CDR2 SNEGSKA (reference sequence). The V and J ends lost 4 bases and 0 bases respectively, with 11 bases between them.

A few counts support this clonotype. The junction departs from the called germline gene at one end, perhaps through a read error. V is TRBV10-3 and J is TRBJ2-1; no clear D. The CDR3 has 13 amino acids. CDR1 and CDR2 from the germline V gene are ENHRY and SYGVKD. CDR3 loop: CAIGDPAGSEQFF. CDR3 DNA sequence: TGTGCCATCGGTGACCCGGCCGGATCTGAGCAGTTCTTC.

The rearrangement joins TRBV20-1 to TRBJ2-7; D may be TRBD2 (5 bases). The CDR3 extends over 15 amino acids. In germline, CDR1 is DFQATT, CDR2 SNEGSKA (reference sequence). V was pared by 6 bases and J by 2 bases, with 20 bases between. CDR3 sequence (DNA): TGCAGTGCGACAAACCAATTACGGGGAACCTACGAGCAGTACTTC. Its translation: CSATNQLRGTYEQYF.

This chain joins TRBV6-2 or TRBV6-3 and TRBJ1-2; no clear D gene. Trimming left V 6 bases short and J 0 bases short, with 11 bases between. Germline V gene lookup returns CDR1 MNHEY and CDR2 SVGEGT. The CDR3 totals 14 residues. CDR3 in amino acids: CASRLMGSNYGYTF. The CDR3 DNA reads TGTGCCAGCAGGTTGATGGGATCTAACTATGGCTACACCTTC.

This clonotype was counted many times. This rearrangement joins TRBV7-2 to TRBJ1-1; no reliable D call. Trimming removed 5 bases from V and 1 base from J, with 8 bases in between. Germline values: CDR1 SGHTA, CDR2 FQGNSA. CDR3 length equals 13 residues. The CDR3 sequence is CASSTRTNTEAFF. The CDR3 DNA is TGTGCCAGCAGCACTCGTACGAACACTGAAGCTTTCTTT. Full variable domain (outside the CDR3, taken from reference TRBV7-2 and TRBJ1-1): GAGVSQSPSNKVTEKGKDVELRCDPISGHTALYWYRQSLGQGLEFLIYFQGNSAPDKSGLPSDRFSAERTGGSVSTLTIQRTQQEDSAVYLCASSTRTNTEAFFGQGTRLTVV.

The rearrangement joins TRBV7-9 to TRBJ1-5, with D unresolved. The CDR3 totals 15 residues. CDR1 is SEHNR and CDR2 is FQNEAQ in the germline V gene (reference sequence). V was pared by 5 bases and J by 4 bases, with 15 bases between. CDR3 sequence: CASSTNKAGNQPQHF. In nucleotides, the CDR3 is TGTGCCAGCAGCACTAACAAGGCTGGGAATCAGCCCCAGCATTTT.

The J gene is TRBJ2-7, the V gene TRBV4-1; unclear D gene. V was shortened by 0 bases and J by 0 bases, with 12 bases between the two germline ends. The CDR3 contains 16 residues. Germline V gene data show CDR1 as MGHRA and CDR2 as YSYEKL. The CDR3 sequence is CASSQEFTVSSYEQYV. CDR3 DNA sequence: TGCGCCAGCAGCCAAGAGTTCACCGTAAGCTCCTACGAGCAGTACGTC.

Notes on this clonotype: This may arise from a read error, as a much more abundant clone is one base away. V gene TRBV6-6 combines with J gene TRBJ2-3; 8 positions match TRBD2. Germline CDR1 reads MNHNY; CDR2 reads SVGAGI (reference sequence). V trimming: 2 bases; J trimming: 0 bases; junction bases outside the gene matches: 7. CDR3 length: 17 residues. The CDR3 is CASSYELAGTSTDTQYF. The CDR3 DNA sequence: TGTGCCAGCAGTTACGAGTTAGCGGGAACAAGCACAGATACGCAGTATTTT.

Turning to this clonotype: Possible read error: a much larger clone is one base away. This chain uses TRBV6-6 with TRBJ1-4, with TRBD1 matching over 10 bases. The CDR3 sequence is 15 residues long. Germline-derived CDR1 and CDR2 are MNHNY and SVGAGI (reference sequence). The CDR3 DNA reads TGTCCCAGCAGCATCGACAGGGGGCGGATTGAAAAACTGTTTTTT. Its protein is CPSSIDRGRIEKLFF.

This clonotype was seen a handful of times. The V call is TRBV7-9, the J call TRBJ1-2; 7 nucleotides match TRBD1. This CDR3 has 16 amino acids. Germline CDR1 SEHNR, CDR2 FQNEAQ (reference sequence). Germline trimming cut 4 bases from V and 3 bases from J; bases unmatched to any gene: 11. The CDR3: CASSSQGEFPYYGYTF. In nucleotides, the CDR3 is TGTGCCAGCAGCTCGCAGGGGGAATTTCCATACTATGGCTACACCTTC.

The sample holds a few counts of this clonotype. The chain employs TRBV27 and TRBJ1-4; D is unclear. V dropped 5 bases and J dropped 5 bases, with 15 bases sitting between them. Germline CDR1 is MNHEY and CDR2 is SMNVEV (reference sequence). The CDR3 is made up of 15 amino acids. The CDR3 coding sequence is TGTGCCAGCAGTCGCTCAGGCATCATGAATGAAAAACTGTTTTTT. Translated: CASSRSGIMNEKLFF. Full variable domain (remainder filled in from reference TRBV27 and TRBJ1-4): EAQVTQNPRYLITVTGKKLTVTCSQNMNHEYMSWYRQDPGLGLRQIYYSMNVEVTDKGDVPEGYKVSRKEKRNFPLILESPSPNQTSLYFCASSRSGIMNEKLFFGSGTQLSVL.

The J gene is TRBJ1-5, the V gene TRBV7-9; D not certain. V lost 3 bases and J 4 bases, leaving 13 bases between the germline ends. Germline V CDR1 and CDR2: SEHNR, FQNEAQ (reference sequence). The CDR3 runs 15 residues. CDR3 coding DNA: TGTGCCAGCAGCTTGGGGTCAATTGCAAATCAGCCCCAGCATTTT. Its protein is CASSLGSIANQPQHF. Complete variable domain (other parts from reference TRBV7-9 and TRBJ1-5): DTGVSQNPRHKITKRGQNVTFRCDPISEHNRLYWYRQTLGQGPEFLTYFQNEAQLEKSRLLSDRFSAERPKGSFSTLEIQRTEQGDSAMYLCASSLGSIANQPQHFGDGTRLSIL.

The J gene is TRBJ2-2, the V gene TRBV15, with D tentatively TRBD2 (6 bases). CDR1 is LNHNV and CDR2 is YYDKDF in the germline V gene (reference sequence). CDR3 length: 17 residues. The ends were cut back, 1 base at V and 5 bases at J, with 17 bases in the middle. The CDR3 here is CATSRVYGIGGTGELFF. DNA of the CDR3: TGTGCCACCAGCAGAGTCTATGGTATCGGGGGTACCGGGGAGCTGTTTTTT.

This clonotype came up many times. The chain is built from TRBV7-2 and TRBJ2-3; 7 positions match TRBD2. V dropped 5 bases and J dropped 4; count of bases not matched to a gene: 6. CDR3 size: 14 residues. The germline V gene encodes CDR1 SGHTA and CDR2 FQGNSA. The CDR3 reads CASSLTSPSDTQYF. DNA for the CDR3: TGTGCCAGCAGCCTGACTAGCCCCTCAGATACGCAGTATTTT.